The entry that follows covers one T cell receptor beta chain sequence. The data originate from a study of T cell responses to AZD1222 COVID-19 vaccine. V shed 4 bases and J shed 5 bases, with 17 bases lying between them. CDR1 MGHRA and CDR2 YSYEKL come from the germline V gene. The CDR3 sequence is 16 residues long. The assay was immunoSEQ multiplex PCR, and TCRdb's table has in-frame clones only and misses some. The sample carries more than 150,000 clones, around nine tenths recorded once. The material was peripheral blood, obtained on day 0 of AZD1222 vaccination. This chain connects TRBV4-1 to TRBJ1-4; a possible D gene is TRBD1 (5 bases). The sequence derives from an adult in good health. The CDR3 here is CASSLESGTLNEKLFF. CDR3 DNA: TGCGCCAGCAGCCTAGAATCCGGGACCCTGAATGAAAAACTGTTTTTT.